The 10 T cell receptor beta chains below were found in one sample sequenced in a study of T-cell reconstitution after alpha-beta-depleted transplantation in children. Library preparation (for TCRbeta) was performed with unique molecular identifiers. TCRdb processed the PCR reads anew with MiXCR; each CDR3 protein has one entry. Of hundreds of thousands of distinct CDR3 sequences in the sample, 16% are singletons; the top ten hold about 4.6%. The sequencing here drew on PBMCs, mostly from graft donor cells, taken 360 days after TCRalphabeta/CD19-depleted stem cell transplant. The receptor set was obtained from a male patient aged 10-17 years who had a stem cell transplant for acute lymphoblastic leukemia, so the T cells may come from the graft donor.

This clonotype was observed many times. The V call is TRBV20-1, the J call TRBJ1-5; unclear D gene. CDR1 and CDR2 from the germline V gene are DFQATT and SNEGSKA (reference sequence). V shed 0 bases and J shed 0 bases, with 6 bases lying between them. CDR3 length: 14 residues. For the CDR3, the DNA is TGCAGTGCTAGAGACCTCCTTAGCAATCAGCCCCAGCATTTT. Its protein product is CSARDLLSNQPQHF.

In this sample, this clonotype turned up many times. The V call is TRBV27, the J call TRBJ2-1, with D unresolved. The CDR3 is 16 residues long. Germline CDR1 reads MNHEY; CDR2 reads SMNVEV (reference sequence). The V end lost 6 bases, the J end lost 0 bases, and 15 bases lay between the germline ends. CDR3 DNA: TGTGCCAGCAGCCATCGGCGCGCCAGCTCCTACAATGAGCAGTTCTTC. It translates to CASSHRRASSYNEQFF.

The chain is built from TRBV7-9 and TRBJ2-3; D gene unclear. This CDR3 comprises 16 residues. Per the germline V gene, CDR1 is SEHNR and CDR2 is FQNEAQ (reference sequence). V was shortened by 4 bases and J by 0 bases, with 14 bases between the two germline ends. This chain's CDR3 is CASSSLSGLSTDTQYF. Written as DNA, the CDR3 is TGTGCCAGCAGCTCACTAAGTGGTTTAAGCACAGATACGCAGTATTTT.

V and J are TRBV2 and TRBJ2-2; D possibly matches TRBD1 or TRBD2 (6 bases each). Trimming pared 6 bases from V and 4 bases from J, leaving 24 bases between. The CDR3 spans 18 residues. Germline lookup yields CDR1 SNHLY and CDR2 FYNNEI. The CDR3 DNA follows: TGTGCCAGCAGCGGTTGGGTGCCGGGGGCCCTATCCACCGGGGAGCTGTTTTTT. Encoded protein: CASSGWVPGALSTGELFF.

J is TRBJ2-7 and V is TRBV5-5; the D is unclear. CDR3 length equals 12 residues. The V gene's germline CDR1 is SGHKS and CDR2 YYEKEE (reference sequence). V lost 5 bases and J 5 bases, leaving 11 bases between the germline ends. In DNA, the CDR3 is TGTGCCAGCAGGATCTACAGAGACGAGCAGTACTTC. Translated, it gives CASRIYRDEQYF. Based on the CDR3 plus reference TRBV5-5 and TRBJ2-7, the full variable domain is DAGVTQSPTHLIKTRGQQVTLRCSPISGHKSVSWYQQVLGQGPQFIFQYYEKEERGRGNFPDRFSARQFPNYSSELNVNALLLGDSALYLCASRIYRDEQYFGPGTRLTVT.

V usage is TRBV4-1 and J usage is TRBJ2-1, with 9 bases fitting TRBD2. The CDR3 loop spans 17 amino acids. The germline V gene encodes CDR1 MGHRA and CDR2 YSYEKL. J was trimmed by 4 bases and V by 1 base; bases with no gene match: 8. CDR3 in amino acids: CASSQGAGTSPYNEQFF. The CDR3 nucleotides are TGCGCCAGCAGCCAAGGTGCCGGGACTAGCCCATACAATGAGCAGTTCTTC.

The rearrangement uses TRBV6-5 and TRBJ2-1, with D hard to call. CDR3 length equals 14 residues. V was trimmed by 0 bases and J by 5 bases, leaving 8 bases between them. Germline assignment: CDR1 MNHEY and CDR2 SVGAGI. CDR3 region: CASSYSKADNEQFF. CDR3 DNA: TGTGCCAGCAGTTACTCGAAGGCAGACAATGAGCAGTTCTTC.

The rearrangement joins TRBV5-5 to TRBJ2-7; TRBD2 agrees at 7 bases. This CDR3 has 16 residues. Trimming cost V 3 bases and J 0 bases; bases outside gene matches: 9. Germline CDR1 reads SGHKS; CDR2 reads YYEKEE (reference sequence). DNA for the CDR3: TGTGCCAGCAGCTCAGTGATGGCTAGCGGCTCCTACGAGCAGTACTTC. Protein product: CASSSVMASGSYEQYF. Full variable domain (rest looked up from reference TRBV5-5 and TRBJ2-7): DAGVTQSPTHLIKTRGQQVTLRCSPISGHKSVSWYQQVLGQGPQFIFQYYEKEERGRGNFPDRFSARQFPNYSSELNVNALLLGDSALYLCASSSVMASGSYEQYFGPGTRLTVT.

V gene TRBV4-1 combines with J gene TRBJ1-3; 8 bases are shared with TRBD1. Germline trimming cut 2 bases from V and 4 bases from J; bases unmatched to any gene: 7. From germline, CDR1 is MGHRA and CDR2 YSYEKL. The CDR3 consists of 16 residues. CDR3 amino acids: CASSQPGQDPGNTIYF. In DNA, the CDR3 is TGCGCCAGCAGCCAACCGGGACAGGACCCCGGAAACACCATATATTTT.

This clonotype was seen a few times. This chain joins TRBV4-1 and TRBJ2-2; tentatively, D is TRBD2 (6 bases). Germline V gives CDR1 MGHRA, CDR2 YSYEKL. The CDR3 totals 16 residues. Trimming removed 4 bases from V and 5 bases from J, with 17 bases in between. As DNA, the CDR3 is TGCGCCAGCAGCCTCTTGGCTAGCGTGATTACCGGGGAGCTGTTTTTT. It codes for CASSLLASVITGELFF.